The entry below gives a single T cell receptor beta chain sequence along with its context. This clone was seen more than once but under ten times. What antigen it recognizes has not been identified. No qualities accompany the bases; no much larger clone lies one base away. This specimen belongs to a study of T cells in localized non-small cell lung cancer (TCRdb year 2020). Describing the broader study: The study examined T cell repertoires in under 300 patients with early-stage NSCLC and compared tumors with uninvolved tumor-adjacent lungs. Of the NSCLC patients, 120 to 150 were male and roughly 110 were female, and the mean age was approximately 69 years. All 240 or so NSCLC patients in the cohort were treatment-naive and had localized lung tumors that were resected. Overall study outcomes, separate from this receptor: Because the study design was exploratory, TCR variables were selected using unadjusted p-values without false-discovery rate correction. Higher T cell density in blood was associated with longer overall survival, whereas higher clonality in adjacent lung was associated with shorter survival. Of the top 100 tumor clones, a median of around 57 were detected in paired uninvolved adjacent lung; 28 were also among that lung's top 100. Because multi-region tumor sequencing was not done, intratumor heterogeneity could not be ruled out. Uninvolved tumor-adjacent lung showed the highest T cell clonality, higher than tumor, which suggests more focused antigenic responses in the uninvolved tumor-adjacent lung.

TCR beta CDR3 regions were sequenced from DNA using the immunoSEQ Assay. The study's processing was this. T cell density was computed as TCR beta template counts normalized to usable DNA estimated by amplifying housekeeping genes. Richness was estimated using the preseqR package, with extrapolation to 400,000 templates for PBMC samples and to 120,000 templates for tissue samples. Clonality was defined as one minus Pielou's evenness. Tissue-enriched TCRs were identified through differential abundance testing performed on productive amino-acid clonotypes, with a minimum total count of 5 and an alpha of 0.1. The Jaccard Index and the Morisita Overlap Index were used to measure repertoire overlap between compartments. TCR beta CDR3s were clustered by GLIPH together with public tetramer-defined viral CDR3s, and at least three viral sequences plus V-gene enrichment were required for viral motifs. TCRdb obtained this table from immuneACCESS and retained in-frame rearrangements with V and J assigned. These tables miss some clones; where compared with another copy, unresolved V genes account for less than half of the shortfall, and the remainder is unexplained. Clone size and V and J calls were adopted from that table, with D and trimming inferred from the DNA. The sample table records fewer than 75,000 clones; 84% of these occur just once. The ten largest clones represent 1.3% of the sample.

Deletion took 6 bases off V and 7 bases off J, with a span of 15 bases between the germline ends. Based on the germline V gene, the CDR1 and CDR2 sequences are MNHEY and SVGAGI. The CDR3 spans 13 residues, from the cysteine through the phenylalanine. The retained sequence is limited to the CDR3, 39 bases, with the frame set at the first base. At diagnosis, tumor, uninvolved tumor-adjacent lung and peripheral blood were collected and then preserved as a mix of FFPE and fresh-frozen material. For TCR repertoire profiling, the blood samples were analyzed as peripheral blood mononuclear cells. Sequences were derived from peripheral blood, sampled before any cancer treatment. The V and J segments used are TRBV6-5 and TRBJ1-2, with TRBD1 perhaps the D gene, on 5 matching bases. This sequence originates from a female donor over 55 with stage I lung adenocarcinoma. CDR3 loop: CASRFEGSVGYTF. The sequenced DNA: TGTGCCAGCAGATTCGAGGGGTCCGTTGGCTACACCTTC.